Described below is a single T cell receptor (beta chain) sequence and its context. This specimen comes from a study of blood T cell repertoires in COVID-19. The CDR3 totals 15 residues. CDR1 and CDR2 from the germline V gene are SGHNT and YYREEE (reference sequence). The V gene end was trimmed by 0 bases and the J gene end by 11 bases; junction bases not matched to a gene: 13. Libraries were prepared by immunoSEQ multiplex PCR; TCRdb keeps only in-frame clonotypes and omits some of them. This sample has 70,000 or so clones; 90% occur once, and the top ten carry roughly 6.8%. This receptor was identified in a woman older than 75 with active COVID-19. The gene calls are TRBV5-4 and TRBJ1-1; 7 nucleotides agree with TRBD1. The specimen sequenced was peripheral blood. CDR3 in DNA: TGTGCCAGCAGCTTGGAAATAGGGGGCGCGATTGGTGCTTTCTTT. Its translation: CASSLEIGGAIGAFF.